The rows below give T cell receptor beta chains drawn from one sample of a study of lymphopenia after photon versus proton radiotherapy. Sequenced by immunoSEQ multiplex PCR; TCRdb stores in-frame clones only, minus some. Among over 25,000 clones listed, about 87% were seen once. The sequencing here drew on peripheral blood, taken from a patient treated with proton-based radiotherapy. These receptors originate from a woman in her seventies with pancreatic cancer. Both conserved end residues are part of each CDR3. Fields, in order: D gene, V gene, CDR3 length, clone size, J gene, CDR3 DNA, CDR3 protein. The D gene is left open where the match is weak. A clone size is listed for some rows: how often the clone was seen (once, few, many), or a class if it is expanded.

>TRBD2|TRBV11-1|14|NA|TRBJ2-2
TGTGCCAGCAGTCTAGCGGGGTACACCGGGGAGCTGTTTTTT
CASSLAGYTGELFF
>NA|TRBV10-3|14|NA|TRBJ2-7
TGTGCCATCAGTGATTCGGGCCTGACCTACGAGCAGTACTTC
CAISDSGLTYEQYF
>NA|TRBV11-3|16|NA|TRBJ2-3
TGTGCCAGCAGCTTAGATCTAACCATGAGCACAGATACGCAGTATTTT
CASSLDLTMSTDTQYF
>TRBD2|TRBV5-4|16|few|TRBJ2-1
TGTGCCAGCAGCAACCGGACTAGCGGGAGTTACAATGAGCAGTTCTTC
CASSNRTSGSYNEQFF
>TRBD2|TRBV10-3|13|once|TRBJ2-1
TGTGCCATCAGAGGATCGGGAGGGGATGAGCAGTTCTTC
CAIRGSGGDEQFF
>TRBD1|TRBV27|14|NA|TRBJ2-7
TGTGCCAGCAGTTTAGCTGGGACAGCCTACGAGCAGTACTTC
CASSLAGTAYEQYF
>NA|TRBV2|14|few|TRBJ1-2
TGTGCCAGCAGTGAACAAGGACAGACCTATGGCTACACCTTC
CASSEQGQTYGYTF
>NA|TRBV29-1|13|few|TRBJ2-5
TGCAGCACAAAAAGCCCAGGGGCCGAGACCCAGTACTTC
CSTKSPGAETQYF
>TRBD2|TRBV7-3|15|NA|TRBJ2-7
TGTGCCAGCAGCTTAGGAGCGGGGGACTCCTACGAGCAGTACTTC
CASSLGAGDSYEQYF
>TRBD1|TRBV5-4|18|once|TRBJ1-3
TGTGCCAGCAGCCTAAGACAGGGGGGCTCGGGATTTGGAAACACCATATATTTT
CASSLRQGGSGFGNTIYF
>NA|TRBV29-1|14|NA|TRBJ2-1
TGCAGCGTTGACGGTAAAAGACAGTACAATGAGCAGTTCTTC
CSVDGKRQYNEQFF
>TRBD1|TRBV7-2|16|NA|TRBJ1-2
TGTGCCAGCAGCTTAGCCCCAGGGGGCCTTAACTATGGCTACACCTTC
CASSLAPGGLNYGYTF
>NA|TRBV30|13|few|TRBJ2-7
TGTGCCTGGAAGGGGGGCTCGGCCTACGAGCAGTACTTC
CAWKGGSAYEQYF
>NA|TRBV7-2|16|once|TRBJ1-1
TGTGCCAGCAGCTTAGGGGTGGGAGGGCAGAACACTGAAGCTTTCTTT
CASSLGVGGQNTEAFF
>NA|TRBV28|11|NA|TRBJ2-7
TGTGCCAGCAGTTCGGACTACGAGCAGTACTTC
CASSSDYEQYF
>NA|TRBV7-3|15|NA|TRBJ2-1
TGTGCCAGCAGCCCATCGGGACCCACGGTTCTAGAGCAGTTCTTC
CASSPSGPTVLEQFF
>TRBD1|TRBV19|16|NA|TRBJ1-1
TGTGCCAGTACAAGGGGGGTTCAGACAGGGGCCACTGAAGCTTTCTTT
CASTRGVQTGATEAFF
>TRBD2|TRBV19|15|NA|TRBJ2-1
TGTGCCAGTAGGTTGACGGGAGGGATTAACAATGAGCAGTTCTTC
CASRLTGGINNEQFF
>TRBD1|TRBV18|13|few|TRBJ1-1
TGTGCCAGCTCACCCCCGACAGGGTTAGAAGCTTTCTTT
CASSPPTGLEAFF
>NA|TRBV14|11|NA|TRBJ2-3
TGTGCCAGCAGCCAAAGGGATACGCAGTATTTT
CASSQRDTQYF
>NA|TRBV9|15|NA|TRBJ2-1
TGTGCCAGCAGCCCGCGGGGCACCTCCTACAATGAGCAGTTCTTC
CASSPRGTSYNEQFF
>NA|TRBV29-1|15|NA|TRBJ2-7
TGCAGCGGGGCTCTGGGGGCGAGCGGGCCCTACGAGCAGTACTTC
CSGALGASGPYEQYF
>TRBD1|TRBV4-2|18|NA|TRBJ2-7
TGTGCCAGCAGCCAGGTTACGCCTTTTGGGACAGGGTCCTACGAGCAGTACTTC
CASSQVTPFGTGSYEQYF
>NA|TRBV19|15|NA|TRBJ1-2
TGTGCCAGTAGTACTCCCTCAGGGGATGGGTATGGCTACACCTTC
CASSTPSGDGYGYTF
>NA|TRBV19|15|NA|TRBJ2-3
TGTGCCAGTAGACCCCAGTGGATCGGGGGAGATACGCAGTATTTT
CASRPQWIGGDTQYF
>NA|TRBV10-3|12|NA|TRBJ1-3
TGTGCCATCAAAACAGGGGGAAACACCATATATTTT
CAIKTGGNTIYF
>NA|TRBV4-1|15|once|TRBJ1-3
TGCGCCAGCAGCCAAGATATGATACCTGGAAACACCATATATTTT
CASSQDMIPGNTIYF
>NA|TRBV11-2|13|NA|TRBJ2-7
TGTGCCAGCAGCTTAGATCGTCGTCGCGAGCAGTACTTC
CASSLDRRREQYF
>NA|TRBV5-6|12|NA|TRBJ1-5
TGTGCCAGCAGTCGGGGTGGTCAGCCCCAGCATTTT
CASSRGGQPQHF
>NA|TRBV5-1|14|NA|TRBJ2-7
TGCGCCAGCAGCCCGACTAGGACGGGGGCCGAGCAGTACTTC
CASSPTRTGAEQYF
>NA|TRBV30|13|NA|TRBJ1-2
TGTGCCTGGAGTGTCCGGGAACTCTATGGCTACACCTTC
CAWSVRELYGYTF
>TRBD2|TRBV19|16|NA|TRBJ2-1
TGTGCCAGTAGTACCGGACTAGCGGCAGCCTACAATGAGCAGTTCTTC
CASSTGLAAAYNEQFF
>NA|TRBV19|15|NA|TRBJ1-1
TGTGCCAGTAGTATAGGTGGCAGGGCTAACACTGAAGCTTTCTTT
CASSIGGRANTEAFF
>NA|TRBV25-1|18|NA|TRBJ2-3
TGTGCCAGCAGTGAAACGTACCGAGCCGGATGGGGCACAGATACGCAGTATTTT
CASSETYRAGWGTDTQYF
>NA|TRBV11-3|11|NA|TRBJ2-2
TGTGCCAGCAGCTATGGAAGGGAGCTGTTTTTT
CASSYGRELFF
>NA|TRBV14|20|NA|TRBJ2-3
TGTGCCAGCAGCCAAGATCGAGCAGGGACCCGCCTTTCTAGCACAGATACGCAGTATTTT
CASSQDRAGTRLSSTDTQYF
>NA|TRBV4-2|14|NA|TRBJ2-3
TGTGCCAGCAGCCCGCGGACAGGCACAGATACGCAGTATTTT
CASSPRTGTDTQYF
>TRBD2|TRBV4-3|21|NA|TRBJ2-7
TGCGCCAGCAGCCAAGACCCCTCCCCGGGACTAGCGGGAGGGACCACTTACGAGCAGTACTTC
CASSQDPSPGLAGGTTYEQYF
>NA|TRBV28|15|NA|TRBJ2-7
TGTGCCAGCAGTTTAAACGGGGGGCGATTGAACGAGCAGTACTTC
CASSLNGGRLNEQYF
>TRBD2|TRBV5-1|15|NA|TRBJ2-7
TGCGCCAGCAGCTTGGAAGCGGGGGGTAACTACGAGCAGTACTTC
CASSLEAGGNYEQYF
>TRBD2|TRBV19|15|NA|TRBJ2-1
TGTGCCACCCTATCGACTAGCGGGAGACGCGATGAGCAGTTCTTC
CATLSTSGRRDEQFF
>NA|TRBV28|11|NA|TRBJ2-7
TGTGCCAGCAGCCTAACCTACGAGCAGTACTTC
CASSLTYEQYF
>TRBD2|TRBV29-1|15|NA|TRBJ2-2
TGCAGCGTAGACACTAGCGGGAGCTCCGCCGGGGAGCTGTTTTTT
CSVDTSGSSAGELFF
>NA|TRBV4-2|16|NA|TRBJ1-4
TGTGCCAGCAGCCAAGGAGGGACCTCAACTAATGAAAAACTGTTTTTT
CASSQGGTSTNEKLFF
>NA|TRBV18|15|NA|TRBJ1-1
TGTGCCAGCTCACCGAGAGGGCAGGGCCACACTGAAGCTTTCTTT
CASSPRGQGHTEAFF
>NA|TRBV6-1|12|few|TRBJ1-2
TGTGCCAGCAGTGGGACATTAAATGGCTACACCTTC
CASSGTLNGYTF
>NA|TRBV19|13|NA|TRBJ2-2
TGTGCCGGGGCGACTAGAGGGACCGGGGAGCTGTTTTTT
CAGATRGTGELFF
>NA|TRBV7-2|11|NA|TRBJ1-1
TGTGCCAGCAGATGGGGGACTGAAGCTTTCTTT
CASRWGTEAFF
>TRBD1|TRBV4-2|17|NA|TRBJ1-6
TGTGCCAGCAGCCAAGGCGGGACAGGGTTTAGCAAGGAACCCCTCCACTTT
CASSQGGTGFSKEPLHF
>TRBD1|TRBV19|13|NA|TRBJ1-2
TGTGCCAGTTTCGGGACAGGGGGCGGTGGCTACACCTTC
CASFGTGGGGYTF
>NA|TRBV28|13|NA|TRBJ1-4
TGTGCCAGCAGTTCCCCCTCCCCCAGATTGCTGTTTTTT
CASSSPSPRLLFF
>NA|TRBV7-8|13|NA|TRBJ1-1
TGTGCCAGCAGCCAAGTAGGGAGGGGTGAAGCTTTCTTT
CASSQVGRGEAFF
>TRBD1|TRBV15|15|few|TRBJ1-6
TGTGCCACCAGCAGAGCTACAGGGGGTAATTCACCCCTCCACTTT
CATSRATGGNSPLHF
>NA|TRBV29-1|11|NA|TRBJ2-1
TGCAGCGCCGGACATCTCCATGAGCAGTTCTTC
CSAGHLHEQFF
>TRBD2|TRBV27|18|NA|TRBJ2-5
TGTGCCAGTATCCCCTTCGGTAATTTACTAGCGGTCCAAGAGACCCAGTACTTC
CASIPFGNLLAVQETQYF
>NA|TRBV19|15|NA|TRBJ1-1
TGTGCCAGTAGTAGCGAGGAGGGGGTGGTCACTGAAGCTTTCTTT
CASSSEEGVVTEAFF
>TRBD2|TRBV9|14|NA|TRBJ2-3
TGTGCCAGCAGCGCCCGACTAGCGTTGGATACGCAGTATTTT
CASSARLALDTQYF
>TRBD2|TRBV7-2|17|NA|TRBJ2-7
TGTGCCAGCAGCTTAGTGTCCGGGAGGATCCTCTCCTACGAGCAGTACTTC
CASSLVSGRILSYEQYF
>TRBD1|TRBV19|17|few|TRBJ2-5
TGTGCCAGTAGTCCGGCAATCCGGGACAGTCGCGTAGAGACCCAGTACTTC
CASSPAIRDSRVETQYF
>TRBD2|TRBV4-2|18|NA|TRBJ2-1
TGTGCCAGCAGCCAAGATCCTCTAGTAGCGGGAGGGGTATCTGCGCAGTTCTTC
CASSQDPLVAGGVSAQFF